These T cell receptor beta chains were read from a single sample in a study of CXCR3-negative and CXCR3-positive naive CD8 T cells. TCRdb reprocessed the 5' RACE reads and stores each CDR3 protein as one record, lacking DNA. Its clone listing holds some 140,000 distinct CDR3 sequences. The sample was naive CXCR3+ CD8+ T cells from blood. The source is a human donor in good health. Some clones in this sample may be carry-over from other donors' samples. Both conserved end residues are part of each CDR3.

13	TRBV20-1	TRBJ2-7	CSARSEFTYEQYF
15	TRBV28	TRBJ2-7	CASSSRGPRRGEQYF
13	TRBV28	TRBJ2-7	CASRDRSGHEQYF
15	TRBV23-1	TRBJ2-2	CASSQGTGNTGELFF
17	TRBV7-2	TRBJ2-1	CASSSYLVRGDLGEQFF
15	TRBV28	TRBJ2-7	CASTPEGVRAYEQYF
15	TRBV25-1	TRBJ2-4	CATPRRQGRKHIQYF
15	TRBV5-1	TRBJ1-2	CASSLEGGDSYGYTF
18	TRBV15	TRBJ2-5	CATSSSMGGLVSQETQYF
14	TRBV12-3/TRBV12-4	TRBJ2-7	CASSLTSGRSEQYF
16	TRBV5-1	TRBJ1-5	CASSPDPGGGNQPQHF
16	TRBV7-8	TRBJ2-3	CANSFKRVGLTDTQYF
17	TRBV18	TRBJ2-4	CASSPNDRESGKNIQYF
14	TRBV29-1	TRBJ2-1	CSAELAGGLNEQFF
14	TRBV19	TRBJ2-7	CASSMGQGAREQYF
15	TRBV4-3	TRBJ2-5	CASSQGTGTQETQYF
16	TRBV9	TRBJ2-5	CASSGSAGGPQETQYF
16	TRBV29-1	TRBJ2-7	CSVEALGAGGYYEQYF
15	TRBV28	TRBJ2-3	CASSLLGASTDTQYF
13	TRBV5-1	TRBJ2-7	CASSLSISYEQYF
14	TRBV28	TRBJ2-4	CASSLRDTPNIQYF
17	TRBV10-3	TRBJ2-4	CATEEGQGVWAKNIQYF
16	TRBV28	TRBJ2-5	CASSFPPGLAEEAQYF
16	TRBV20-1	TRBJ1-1	CSARVHGNHMNTEALF
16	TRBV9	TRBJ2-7	CASSVGSGAGSYEQYF
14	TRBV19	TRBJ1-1	CASTRTGMNTEAFF
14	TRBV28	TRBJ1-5	CASSFEGWHQPQHF
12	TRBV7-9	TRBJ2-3	CASRFSTDTQYF
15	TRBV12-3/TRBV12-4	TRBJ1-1	CASTLSGVGNTEAFF
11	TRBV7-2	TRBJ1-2	CASRSGYGYTF
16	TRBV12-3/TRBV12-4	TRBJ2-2	CASSQIQGANTGELFF
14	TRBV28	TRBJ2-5	CASSDRDNQETQYF
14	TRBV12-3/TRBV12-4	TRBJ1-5	CASSYTGVDQPQHF
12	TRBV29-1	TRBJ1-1	CSVLDRNTEAFF
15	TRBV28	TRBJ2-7	CASSLLMGGWYEQYF
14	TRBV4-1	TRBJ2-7	CASSQGTGTYEQYF
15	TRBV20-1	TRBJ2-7	CSARDPRRVSYEQYF
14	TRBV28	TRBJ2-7	CASSFYKLALEQYF
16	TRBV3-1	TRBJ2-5	CASSSWGAGGEETQYF
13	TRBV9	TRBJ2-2	CASSVSVAGELFF
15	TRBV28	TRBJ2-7	CASSLRGLRIYEQYF
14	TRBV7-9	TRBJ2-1	CASSTPESDHEQFF